This T cell receptor (beta chain) stems from a study of T-cell reconstitution after alpha-beta-depleted transplantation in children. The CDR3 is 15 residues long. V shed 4 bases, J shed 3 bases, and the junction held 6 bases outside the gene matches. The germline V gene encodes CDR1 LNHNV and CDR2 YYDKDF (reference sequence). In regard to this clonotype: As yet, its antigen is unknown.

Unique molecular identifiers were built into the TCRbeta library. TCRdb called the PCR reads again in MiXCR, with one record for every CDR3 protein. There are about 310,000 distinct CDR3 sequences in the sample; 23% occur only once, and about 10% lies in the top ten. Study-wide findings and caveats: Approximately two months post-transplant, alpha-beta T cells reportedly originated from several hundred expanded graft clones. Newly made T cells mostly supplied T-cell counts and diversity one year after transplant.

This chain uses TRBV15 with TRBJ2-1; 7 bases are shared with TRBD2. The clonotype originates from a male patient younger than 18 who had a stem cell transplant for acute lymphoblastic leukemia, so the T cells may come from the graft donor. The material sequenced was PBMCs, mostly from graft donor cells, taken 180 days after TCRalphabeta/CD19-depleted stem cell transplant. CDR3 in amino acids: CATSTPQRGYNEQFF. The CDR3 nucleotides are TGTGCCACCAGCACTCCCCAGCGGGGCTACAATGAGCAGTTCTTC.